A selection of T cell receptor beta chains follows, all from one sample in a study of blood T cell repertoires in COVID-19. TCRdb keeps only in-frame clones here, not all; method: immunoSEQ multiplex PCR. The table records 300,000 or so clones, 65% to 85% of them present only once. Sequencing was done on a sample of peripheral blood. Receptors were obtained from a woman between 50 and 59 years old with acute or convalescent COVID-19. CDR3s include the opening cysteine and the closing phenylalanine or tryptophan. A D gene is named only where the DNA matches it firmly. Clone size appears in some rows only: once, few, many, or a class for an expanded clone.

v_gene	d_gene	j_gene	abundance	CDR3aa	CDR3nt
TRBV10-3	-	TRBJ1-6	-	CAISEVGSSPLHF	TGTGCCATCAGTGAGGTTGGTAGTTCACCCCTCCACTTT
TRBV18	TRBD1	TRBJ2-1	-	CASSPSTGSNEQFF	TGTGCCAGCTCACCCTCGACAGGGTCCAATGAGCAGTTCTTC
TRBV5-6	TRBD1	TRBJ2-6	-	CASSLEGTGASGANVLTF	TGTGCCAGCAGCTTGGAAGGGACAGGGGCCTCTGGGGCCAACGTCCTGACTTTC
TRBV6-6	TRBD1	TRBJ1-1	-	CASTQGAGNTEAFF	TGTGCCAGCACCCAGGGGGCGGGAAACACTGAAGCTTTCTTT
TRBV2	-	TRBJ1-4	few	CASRGGTTNEKLFF	TGTGCCAGCAGGGGAGGGACCACTAATGAAAAACTGTTTTTT
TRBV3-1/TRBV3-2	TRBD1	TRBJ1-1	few	CASSHPTGVARTEAFF	TGTGCCAGCAGCCACCCGACAGGGGTGGCGAGGACTGAAGCTTTCTTT
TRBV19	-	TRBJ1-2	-	CASSSQSVMYGYTF	TGTGCCAGTAGTAGCCAGTCCGTGATGTATGGCTACACCTTC
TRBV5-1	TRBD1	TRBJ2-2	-	CASSGGTGQDTGELFF	TGCGCCAGCAGCGGAGGGACAGGGCAGGACACCGGGGAGCTGTTTTTT
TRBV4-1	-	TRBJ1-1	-	CASSHHKRGFEAFF	TGCGCCAGCAGCCACCACAAGAGGGGGTTTGAAGCTTTCTTT
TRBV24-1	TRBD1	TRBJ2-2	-	CATSDLRGRVGELFF	TGTGCCACCAGTGATCTGAGGGGGCGGGTCGGGGAGCTGTTTTTT
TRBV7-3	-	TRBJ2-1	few	CASSLLAGTYNEQFF	TGTGCCAGCAGCTTATTGGCGGGGACCTACAATGAGCAGTTCTTC
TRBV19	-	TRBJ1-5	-	CASTPREFGNQPQHF	TGTGCCAGTACCCCCAGGGAATTCGGCAATCAGCCCCAGCATTTT
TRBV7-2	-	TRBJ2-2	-	CASSFYRGQLTGELFF	TGTGCCAGCAGCTTTTACCGGGGACAACTCACCGGGGAGCTGTTTTTT
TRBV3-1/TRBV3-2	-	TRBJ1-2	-	CASSLRHGYTF	TGTGCCAGCAGCTTGAGGCATGGCTACACCTTC
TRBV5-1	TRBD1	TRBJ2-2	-	CATYGQAPGELFF	TGCGCCACCTATGGACAGGCCCCCGGGGAGCTGTTTTTT
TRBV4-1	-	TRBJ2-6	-	CASSQVIGIGANVLTF	TGCGCCAGCAGCCAAGTAATCGGGATAGGGGCCAACGTCCTGACTTTC
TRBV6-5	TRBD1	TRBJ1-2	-	CASSSTTGGSYGYTF	TGTGCCAGCAGTTCCACGACAGGGGGCAGTTATGGCTACACCTTC
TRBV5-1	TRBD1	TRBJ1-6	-	CASSLEGQGNSPLHF	TGCGCCAGCAGCTTGGAGGGACAGGGTAATTCACCCCTCCACTTT
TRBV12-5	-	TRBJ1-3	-	CASGSGEGGGNTIYF	TGTGCTAGTGGGTCCGGTGAGGGAGGGGGAAACACCATATATTTT
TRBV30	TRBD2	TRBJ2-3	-	CAWSSGSVADTQYF	TGTGCCTGGAGTAGCGGGAGTGTCGCAGATACGCAGTATTTT
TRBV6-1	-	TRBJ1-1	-	CASSVPRGITMNTEAFF	TGTGCCAGCAGTGTCCCCAGGGGAATTACAATGAACACTGAAGCTTTCTTT
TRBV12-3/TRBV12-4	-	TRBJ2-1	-	CASTRTDNEQFF	TGTGCCAGCACCCGTACGGACAATGAGCAGTTCTTC
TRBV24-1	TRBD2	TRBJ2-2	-	CATSDPGSGGTGELFF	TGTGCCACCAGTGACCCCGGGAGCGGGGGCACCGGGGAGCTGTTTTTT
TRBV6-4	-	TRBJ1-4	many	CASSDREGEKLFF	TGTGCCAGCAGTGACAGGGAGGGGGAAAAACTGTTTTTT
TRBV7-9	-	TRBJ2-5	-	CASSIPRGSGQETQYF	TGTGCCAGCAGCATCCCCCGGGGTAGCGGCCAAGAGACCCAGTACTTC
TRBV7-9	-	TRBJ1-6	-	CASSPDLAGNSPLHF	TGTGCCAGCAGCCCCGACCTCGCGGGTAATTCACCCCTCCACTTT
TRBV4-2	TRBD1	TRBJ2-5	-	CASSRQDSAGQGGETQYF	TGTGCCAGCAGCCGGCAAGACTCTGCGGGACAGGGCGGGGAGACCCAGTACTTC
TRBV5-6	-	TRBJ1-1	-	CASSPGIGVNTEAFF	TGTGCCAGCAGCCCAGGGATTGGGGTGAACACTGAAGCTTTCTTT
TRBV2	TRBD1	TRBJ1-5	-	CASRGTGGNQPQHF	TGTGCCAGCCGAGGGACAGGGGGGAATCAGCCCCAGCATTTT
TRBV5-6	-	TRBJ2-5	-	CASSLVDSSKTQYF	TGTGCCAGCAGCTTGGTAGACAGCAGCAAGACCCAGTACTTC
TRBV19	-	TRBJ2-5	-	CASSIGLGAEETQYF	TGTGCCAGTAGTATAGGTCTAGGGGCCGAAGAGACCCAGTACTTC
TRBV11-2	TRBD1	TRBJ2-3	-	CASSLPHRGTSGDTQYF	TGTGCCAGCAGCTTACCACACAGGGGGACCTCCGGAGATACGCAGTATTTT
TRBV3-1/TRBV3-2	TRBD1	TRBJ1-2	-	CATREDRDGGYTF	TGTGCCACCCGGGAGGACAGGGATGGTGGCTACACCTTC
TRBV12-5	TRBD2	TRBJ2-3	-	CASAGGEDTQYF	TGTGCTAGCGCTGGGGGGGAGGATACGCAGTATTTT
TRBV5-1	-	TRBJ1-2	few	CASSLGLEKNGYTF	TGCGCCAGCAGCCTGGGACTGGAAAAAAATGGCTACACCTTC
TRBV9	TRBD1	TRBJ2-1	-	CASSEGTAYNEQFF	TGTGCCAGCAGCGAAGGGACAGCCTACAATGAGCAGTTCTTC
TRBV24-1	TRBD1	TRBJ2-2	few	CATSDAGGANTGELFF	TGTGCCACCAGCGACGCAGGGGGCGCGAACACCGGGGAGCTGTTTTTT
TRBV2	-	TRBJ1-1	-	CASSEPTGFVMNTEAFF	TGTGCCAGCAGTGAACCTACAGGGTTCGTTATGAACACTGAAGCTTTCTTT
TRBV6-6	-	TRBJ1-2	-	CASSLVERNYGYTF	TGTGCCAGCAGCCTGGTGGAGAGGAACTATGGCTACACCTTC
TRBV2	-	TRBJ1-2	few	CASSEVQRSGYTF	TGTGCCAGCAGTGAAGTGCAGCGGAGCGGCTACACCTTC